The 18 T cell receptor beta chains listed next were all sequenced from one sample in a study of CD8 T cells in ankylosing spondylitis. TCRdb reprocessed the 5' RACE reads with MiXCR, giving one entry per CDR3 protein. Of some 140,000 distinct CDR3 sequences listed, around 7.9% are singletons. Sequencing used blood, either unsorted or a sorted T cell fraction (not recorded which). The receptors shown here come from a female donor with ankylosing spondylitis or in good health (not recorded which).

The table lists this clonotype with many counts. The chain joins TRBV25-1 to TRBJ2-7, with 7 bases lining up with TRBD2. The germline V gene encodes CDR1 MGHDK and CDR2 SYGVNS. Germline trimming cut 1 base from V and 6 bases from J; bases unmatched to any gene: 15. The CDR3 spans 17 residues. DNA for the CDR3: TGTGCCAGCAGTGAATGGGGGGGGGACTCATTTGCCGGCGAGCAGTACTTC. Translated: CASSEWGGDSFAGEQYF.

There are many counts of this clonotype. This chain connects TRBV7-9 to TRBJ2-5; the match to TRBD2 covers 7 bases. The CDR3 runs 17 residues. The germline CDR1 and CDR2 sequences are SEHNR and FQNEAQ (reference sequence). The V and J ends lost 2 bases and 1 base, in that order; junction bases with no gene match: 10. The CDR3 nucleotides read TGTGCCAGCAGCTTACAGGTTGGGTCTAGCGGCCAAGAGACCCAGTACTTC. Its protein is CASSLQVGSSGQETQYF.

This clonotype was recorded many times. V usage is TRBV6-2 or TRBV6-3 and J usage is TRBJ2-7; a weak D match, TRBD2 (6 bases). There are 13 residues in the CDR3. V was clipped by 6 bases and J by 7 bases, with 16 bases between them. Germline loops: CDR1 MNHEY, CDR2 SVGEGT. CDR3 region: CASSQQDREEQYF. CDR3 nucleotides: TGTGCCAGCAGCCAGCAAGATCGGGAGGAGCAGTACTTC.

Many counts were recorded for this clonotype. This chain joins TRBV6-1 and TRBJ2-4, with 7 bases lining up with TRBD2. CDR3 length: 13 amino acids. Germline CDR1 and CDR2: MNHNS and SASEGT. V lost 6 bases to trimming and J lost 8 bases; unmatched junction nucleotides: 7. In DNA, the CDR3 is TGTGCCAGCAGCCGACGGGGAGGGGACATTCAGTACTTC. Encoded protein: CASSRRGGDIQYF.

This clonotype was found many times. The rearrangement joins TRBV11-3 to TRBJ2-3; no clear D gene. Germline loops: CDR1 SGHNT, CDR2 YENEEA. There are 13 residues in the CDR3. The ends were cut back, 4 bases at V and 7 bases at J, with 12 bases in the middle. For the CDR3, the DNA is TGTGCCAGCAGCTATGGACCCACGAATACGCAGTATTTT. As protein: CASSYGPTNTQYF.

The chain carries TRBV18 and TRBJ2-5; D may be TRBD2 (5 bases). V dropped 3 bases and J dropped 5 bases, with 10 bases sitting between them. The CDR3 is made up of 13 amino acids. CDR1 is KGHSH and CDR2 is LQKENI in the germline V gene. The CDR3 coding sequence is TGTGCCAGCTCACCTCGGGGATGGGAGACCCAGTACTTC. Translated, it gives CASSPRGWETQYF.

This clonotype was detected many times. The chain recombines TRBV4-2 with TRBJ2-3; 7 bases match TRBD2. The CDR3 has 15 residues. The ends lost 6 bases at V and 4 bases at J; junction bases unmatched: 10. Germline values: CDR1 LGHNA, CDR2 YNFKEQ. The CDR3 here is CASSLMGGEADTQYF. The CDR3 nucleotides are TGTGCCAGCAGTTTGATGGGGGGGGAAGCAGATACGCAGTATTTT.

This clonotype was observed many times. The chain is built from TRBV6-5 and TRBJ1-1; TRBD1 agrees at 8 bases. Germline CDR1 MNHEY, CDR2 SVGAGI. CDR3 length: 12 amino acids. V was clipped by 7 bases and J by 10 bases; unmatched bases: 8. CDR3 protein: CASISTDRGAFF. CDR3 sequence (DNA): TGTGCCAGCATTTCAACTGACAGGGGAGCTTTCTTT.

The chain is built from TRBV18 and TRBJ2-1; TRBD2 aligns across 15 bases. The CDR3 is 19 residues long. CDR1 and CDR2 (germline): KGHSH, LQKENI. The junction had 11 bases not matched to a gene; V was cut back by 0 bases and J by 8 bases. Here the CDR3 reads CASSPPRTGLAGGSDEQFF. CDR3 sequence (DNA): TGTGCCAGCTCACCACCGAGGACAGGACTAGCGGGGGGGAGTGATGAGCAGTTCTTC.

At least ten counts were recorded for this clonotype. This chain uses TRBV6-1 with TRBJ2-7; 7 nucleotides agree with TRBD1. V was pared by 10 bases and J by 3 bases, with 9 bases of the junction left unmatched. The CDR3 spans 13 residues. Per the germline V gene, CDR1 is MNHNS and CDR2 is SASEGT. The CDR3 DNA reads TGTGCCATTCGACGACAGGGCGGCTACGAGCAGTACTTC. This sequence encodes CAIRRQGGYEQYF.

This sequence joins TRBV27 and TRBJ2-5; TRBD2 matches at 10 bases. Germline CDR1 reads MNHEY; CDR2 reads SMNVEV (reference sequence). The V and J ends lost 1 base and 5 bases, in that order; junction bases with no gene match: 7. The CDR3 loop spans 16 amino acids. CDR3: CASSLFRAGGLETQYF. CDR3 in DNA: TGTGCCAGCAGTTTATTCAGAGCGGGGGGGCTTGAGACCCAGTACTTC.

This clonotype was found many times. The gene calls are TRBV7-9 and TRBJ1-2, with D hard to call. The CDR3 spans 17 residues. The V end was cut by 3 bases, the J end by 8 bases, with 25 bases between. CDR1 is SEHNR and CDR2 is FQNEAQ in the germline V gene (reference sequence). CDR3 amino acids: CASSFLSSGSTERGYTF. In nucleotides, the CDR3 is TGTGCCAGCAGCTTTCTGTCGTCCGGGAGCACCGAAAGGGGCTACACCTTC.

This clonotype has ten or more counts. The genes are TRBV12-3 or TRBV12-4 and TRBJ1-1, with unresolved D. The CDR3 loop spans 14 amino acids. V was shortened by 6 bases and J by 1 base, with 12 bases between the two germline ends. The CDR3: CASSPGYRNTEAFF. For the CDR3, the DNA is TGTGCCAGCAGCCCGGGGTATCGGAACACTGAAGCTTTCTTT.

This clonotype was counted at least ten times. The chain employs TRBV15 and TRBJ2-1; no firm D call. V lost 0 bases, J lost 7 bases, and 13 bases lay in between. In germline, CDR1 is LNHNV, CDR2 YYDKDF (reference sequence). The CDR3 sequence is 15 residues long. CDR3 region: CATSRDVDGANEQFF. As DNA, the CDR3 is TGTGCCACCAGCAGAGATGTGGACGGAGCTAATGAGCAGTTCTTC.

This clonotype was detected ten times or more. The chain carries TRBV5-1 and TRBJ2-7, with 10 bases aligning to TRBD1. V was clipped by 4 bases and J by 4 bases; unmatched bases: 11. There are 16 residues in the CDR3. Germline V gene lookup returns CDR1 SGHRS and CDR2 YFSETQ. The CDR3 sequence is CASSQQPGQGLYEQYF. The CDR3 DNA sequence: TGCGCCAGCAGCCAACAACCGGGACAGGGGTTGTACGAGCAGTACTTC.

The sample holds many counts of this clonotype. V and J are TRBV6-2 or TRBV6-3 and TRBJ1-5, with 8 bases matching TRBD1. V was clipped by 6 bases and J by 3 bases; unmatched bases: 7. The CDR3 has 15 amino acids. The germline gives CDR1 MNHEY, CDR2 SVGEGT. The CDR3, as DNA: TGTGCCAGCAGGAAGACAGGGGCCAACAATCAGCCCCAGCATTTT. It is translated as CASRKTGANNQPQHF.

This clonotype showed up many times. The genes are TRBV20-1 and TRBJ1-5, with D tentatively TRBD1 (5 bases). CDR3 length: 13 residues. Germline V gene lookup returns CDR1 DFQATT and CDR2 SNEGSKA (reference sequence). Trimming stripped 5 bases from V and 3 bases from J, with 11 bases between. CDR3 nucleotides: TGCAGTGCTCCGAGGGGACCCAATCAGCCCCAGCATTTT. The encoded protein is CSAPRGPNQPQHF.

CDR3 region: CASSLGIVDEQFF. CDR3 bases: TGCGCCAGCAGCTTGGGTATTGTCGATGAGCAGTTCTTC. This rearrangement joins TRBV5-1 to TRBJ2-1, with no clear D. The CDR3 consists of 13 residues. Germline CDR1 SGHRS, CDR2 YFSETQ. V dropped 0 bases and J dropped 8 bases, with 9 bases sitting between them.